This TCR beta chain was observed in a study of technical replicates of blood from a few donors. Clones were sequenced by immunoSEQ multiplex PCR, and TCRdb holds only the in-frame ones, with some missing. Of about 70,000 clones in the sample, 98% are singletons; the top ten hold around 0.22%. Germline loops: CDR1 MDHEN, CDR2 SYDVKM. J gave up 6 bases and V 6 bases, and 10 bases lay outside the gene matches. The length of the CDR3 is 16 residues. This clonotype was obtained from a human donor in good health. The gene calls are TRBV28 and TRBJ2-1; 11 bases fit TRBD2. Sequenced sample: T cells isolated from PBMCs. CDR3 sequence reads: CASSLERLAGSNEQFF. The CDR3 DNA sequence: TGTGCCAGCAGCCTCGAGAGACTAGCGGGAAGCAATGAGCAGTTCTTC.